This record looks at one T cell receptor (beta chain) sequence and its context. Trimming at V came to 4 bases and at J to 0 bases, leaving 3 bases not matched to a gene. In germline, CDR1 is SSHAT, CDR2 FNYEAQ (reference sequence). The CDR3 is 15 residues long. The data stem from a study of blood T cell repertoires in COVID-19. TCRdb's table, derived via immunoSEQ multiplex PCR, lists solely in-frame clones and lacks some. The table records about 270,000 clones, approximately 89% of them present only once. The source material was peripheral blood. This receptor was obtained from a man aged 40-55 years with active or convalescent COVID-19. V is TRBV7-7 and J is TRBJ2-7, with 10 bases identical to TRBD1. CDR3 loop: CASSSGTGDSYEQYF. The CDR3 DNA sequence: TGTGCCAGCAGCTCCGGGACAGGGGACTCCTACGAGCAGTACTTC.